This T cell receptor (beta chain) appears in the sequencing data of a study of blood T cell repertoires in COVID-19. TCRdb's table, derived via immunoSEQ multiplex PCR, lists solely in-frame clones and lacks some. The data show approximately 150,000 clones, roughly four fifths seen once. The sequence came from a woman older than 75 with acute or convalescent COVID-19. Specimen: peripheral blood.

The CDR3 sequence: CASSPGEREYNEQFF. The CDR3 DNA reads TGCGCCAGCAGCCCGGGGGAGCGGGAGTACAATGAGCAGTTCTTC. This sequence joins TRBV5-1 and TRBJ2-1; 8 bases are a match to TRBD2. With V trimmed by 4 bases and J by 4 bases, 7 bases remained unmatched. The CDR3 sequence is 15 residues long. Germline CDR1 is SGHRS and CDR2 is YFSETQ.